This TCR beta chain appears in the sequencing data of a study of immune heterogeneity within non-small cell lung tumors. Study-wide findings and caveats: Individual patients' high-frequency T-cell receptor beta clonotypes were largely distinct from one another. With an R of about 0.35, local T-cell clonality correlated moderately but significantly with local tumor mutational burden.

The authors used around 640 ng of bulk tumor genomic DNA per sample as template. During surgery, each primary tumor gave multiple biopsies spaced as far apart as possible. Patients went through curative surgery, and their non-small cell lung cancer was untreated and newly diagnosed. Many counts were recorded for this clonotype. Antigen: not known. In a multiplex PCR, 32 V and 13 J primers amplified TCR beta CDR3. Via MiXCR, TCRdb re-called the multiplex PCR reads, giving one row per CDR3 protein. The data contain roughly 10,000 distinct CDR3 sequences, approximately 26% of them singletons. In germline, CDR1 is MNHNS, CDR2 SASEGT. This CDR3 has 16 residues. The V gene end was trimmed by 5 bases and the J gene end by 3 bases; junction bases not matched to a gene: 12.

The sample consisted of lung tumor tissue. V gene TRBV6-1 combines with J gene TRBJ1-1; 7 nucleotides line up with TRBD1. The clonotype comes from a woman in her fifties or sixties with non-small cell lung cancer. The CDR3 loop reads CASSLHTGAADTEAFF. The CDR3 DNA reads as TGTGCCAGCAGTTTACATACAGGGGCGGCGGACACTGAAGCTTTCTTT.